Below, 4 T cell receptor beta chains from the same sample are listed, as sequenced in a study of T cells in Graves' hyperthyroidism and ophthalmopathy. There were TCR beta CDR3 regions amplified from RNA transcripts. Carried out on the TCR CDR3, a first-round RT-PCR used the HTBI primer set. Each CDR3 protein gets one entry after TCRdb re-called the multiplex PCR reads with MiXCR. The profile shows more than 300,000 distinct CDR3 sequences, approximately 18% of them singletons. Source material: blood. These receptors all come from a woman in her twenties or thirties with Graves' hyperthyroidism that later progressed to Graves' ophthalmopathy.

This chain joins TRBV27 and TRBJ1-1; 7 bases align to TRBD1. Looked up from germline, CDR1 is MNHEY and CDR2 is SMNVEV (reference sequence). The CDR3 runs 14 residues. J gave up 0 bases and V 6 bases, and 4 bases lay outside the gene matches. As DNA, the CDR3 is TGTGCCAGCAGACGACAGGGTGTGAACACTGAAGCTTTCTTT. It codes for CASRRQGVNTEAFF.

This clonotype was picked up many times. CDR3 region: CASSERGRARDTQYF. In DNA, the CDR3 is TGTGCCAGCAGTGAAAGGGGCAGGGCTAGAGATACGCAGTATTTT. The rearrangement joins TRBV2 to TRBJ2-3; D perhaps matches TRBD1 (5 bases). CDR1 SNHLY and CDR2 FYNNEI come from the germline V gene. Trimming shortened V by 2 bases and J by 5 bases, and 14 bases separated the two germline ends. The CDR3 runs to 15 residues.

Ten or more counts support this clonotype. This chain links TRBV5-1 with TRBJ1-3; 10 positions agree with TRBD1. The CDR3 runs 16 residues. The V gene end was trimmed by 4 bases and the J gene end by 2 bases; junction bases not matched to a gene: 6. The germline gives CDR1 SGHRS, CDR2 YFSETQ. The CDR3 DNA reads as TGCGCCAGCAGCATGACAGGGGGCAGCGCTGGAAACACCATATATTTT. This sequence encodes CASSMTGGSAGNTIYF.

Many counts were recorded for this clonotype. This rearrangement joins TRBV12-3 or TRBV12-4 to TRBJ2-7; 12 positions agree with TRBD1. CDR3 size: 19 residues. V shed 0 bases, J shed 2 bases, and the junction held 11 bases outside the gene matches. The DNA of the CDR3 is TGTGCCAGCAGTTTAGCCCCGGGACAGGGGGCCTTACTTACCTACGAGCAGTACTTC. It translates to CASSLAPGQGALLTYEQYF.